Below are 5 T cell receptor beta chains sequenced from a single sample in a study of vaccination and CD4 T cells after COVID-19. Their target antigens are unknown. Noted treatment: roughly 10-day PBMC culture with coronavirus spike peptide pools or control peptides (ViraFEST assay). The assay that was used to sequence DNA from cultured CD4+ T cells was the Oncomine TCR Beta short-read assay. From the PCR reads, TCRdb called clonotypes with MiXCR, one entry per CDR3 protein. The data contain around 11,000 distinct CDR3 sequences, roughly 25% of them singletons. The input for sequencing was CD4+ T cells from blood, cultured in vitro, taken before SARS-CoV-2 vaccination. The receptors stem from a human donor who received a COVID-19 vaccine.

This chain uses TRBV2 with TRBJ2-3, with 7 bases fitting TRBD1. The V segment lost 5 bases and the J segment 2 bases; nucleotides outside the gene matches: 4. CDR1 and CDR2 from the germline V gene are SNHLY and FYNNEI. The CDR3 extends over 14 amino acids. This chain's CDR3 is CASSPGQFTDTQYF. CDR3 nucleotide sequence: TGTGCCAGCAGTCCGGGACAGTTCACAGATACGCAGTATTTT.

This clonotype was counted a few times. The chain carries TRBV6-4 and TRBJ1-5, with TRBD1 as a possible D gene (6 bases). Trimming removed 4 bases at V and 0 bases at J, with 16 bases between. Germline assignment: CDR1 MRHNA and CDR2 SNTAGT. The CDR3 totals 17 residues. Here the CDR3 DNA reads TGTGCCAGCAGTGGCGAACGGGGGGGGCGTAGCAATCAGCCCCAGCATTTT. Its translation: CASSGERGGRSNQPQHF.

The sample holds a few counts of this clonotype. The chain employs TRBV12-5 and TRBJ1-2; D is possibly TRBD1 (5 bases). The V end was cut by 6 bases, the J end by 4 bases, with 30 bases between. CDR3 length: 19 amino acids. The germline V gene has CDR1 LGHNT and CDR2 FRNRAP. The CDR3 reads CASGEPRDPLKPKSYGYTF. CDR3 bases: TGTGCTAGTGGAGAACCCCGGGACCCCCTAAAACCGAAAAGCTATGGCTACACCTTC.

The V gene is TRBV9, the J gene TRBJ2-3; D is unresolved. Trimming shortened V by 0 bases and J by 3 bases, and 8 bases separated the two germline ends. CDR1 and CDR2 from the germline V gene are SGDLS and YYNGEE. The CDR3 loop spans 14 amino acids. The CDR3 sequence is CASSVDSATDTQYF. The CDR3 DNA reads TGTGCCAGCAGCGTAGATTCGGCAACAGATACGCAGTATTTT.

The chain carries TRBV12-3 or TRBV12-4 and TRBJ1-2; D ambiguous. The V end lost 2 bases, the J end lost 3 bases, and 10 bases lay between the germline ends. The CDR3 contains 14 residues. CDR3: CASSLLERDYGYTF. Written as DNA, the CDR3 is TGTGCCAGCAGTTTACTTGAAAGGGACTATGGCTACACCTTC.